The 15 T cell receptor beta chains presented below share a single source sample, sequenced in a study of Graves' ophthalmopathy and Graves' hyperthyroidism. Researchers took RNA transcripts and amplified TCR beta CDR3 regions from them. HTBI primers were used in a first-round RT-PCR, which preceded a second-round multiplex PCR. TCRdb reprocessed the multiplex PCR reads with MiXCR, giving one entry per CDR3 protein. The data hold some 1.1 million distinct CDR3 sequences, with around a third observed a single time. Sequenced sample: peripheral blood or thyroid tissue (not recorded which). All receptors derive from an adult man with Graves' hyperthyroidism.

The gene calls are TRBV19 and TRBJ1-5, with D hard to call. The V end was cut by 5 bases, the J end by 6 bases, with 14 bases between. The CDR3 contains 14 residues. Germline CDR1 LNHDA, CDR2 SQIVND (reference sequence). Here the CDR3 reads CASSLEGPLQPQHF. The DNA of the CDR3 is TGTGCCAGTAGTTTGGAAGGTCCTCTTCAGCCCCAGCATTTT.

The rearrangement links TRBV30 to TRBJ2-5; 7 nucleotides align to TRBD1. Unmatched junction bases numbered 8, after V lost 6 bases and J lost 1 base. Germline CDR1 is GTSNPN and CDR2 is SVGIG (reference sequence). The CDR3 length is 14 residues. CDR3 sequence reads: CACGDSALQETQYF. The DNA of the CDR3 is TGTGCCTGCGGGGACAGCGCCCTCCAAGAGACCCAGTACTTC.

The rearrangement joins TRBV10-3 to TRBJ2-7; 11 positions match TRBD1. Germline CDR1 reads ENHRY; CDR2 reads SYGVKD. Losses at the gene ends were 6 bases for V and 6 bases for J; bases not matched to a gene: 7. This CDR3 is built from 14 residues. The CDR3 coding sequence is TGTGCCATCAGCGGACAGGGGGCGATTCTCGAGCAGTACTTC. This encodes CAISGQGAILEQYF.

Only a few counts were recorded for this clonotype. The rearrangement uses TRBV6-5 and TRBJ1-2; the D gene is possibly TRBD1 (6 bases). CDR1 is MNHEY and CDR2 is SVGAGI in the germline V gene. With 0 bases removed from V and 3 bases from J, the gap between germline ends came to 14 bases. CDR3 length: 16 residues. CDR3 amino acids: CASSYSRDRTYYGYTF. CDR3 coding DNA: TGTGCCAGCAGTTACTCTCGTGACAGGACCTACTATGGCTACACCTTC.

This chain's CDR3 is CASSHPNAGTGSYEQYF. The DNA for the CDR3 is TGTGCCAGCAGCCACCCCAATGCCGGGACAGGGTCCTACGAGCAGTACTTC. The chain carries TRBV7-2 and TRBJ2-7; TRBD1 agrees at 9 bases. The germline V gene encodes CDR1 SGHTA and CDR2 FQGNSA. This CDR3 region has 17 residues. The ends lost 5 bases at V and 1 base at J; junction bases unmatched: 12.

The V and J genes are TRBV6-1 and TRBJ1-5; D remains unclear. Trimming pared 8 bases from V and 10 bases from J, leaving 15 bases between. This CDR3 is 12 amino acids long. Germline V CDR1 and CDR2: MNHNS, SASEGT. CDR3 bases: TGTGCCAGCTGGACCCGGGCCCGACCCCAGCATTTT. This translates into CASWTRARPQHF.

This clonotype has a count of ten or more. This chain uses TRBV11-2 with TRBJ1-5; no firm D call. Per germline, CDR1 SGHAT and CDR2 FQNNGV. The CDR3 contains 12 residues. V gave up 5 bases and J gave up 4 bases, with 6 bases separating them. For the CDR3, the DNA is TGTGCCAGCAGCGCTGATAATCAGCCCCAGCATTTT. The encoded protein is CASSADNQPQHF.

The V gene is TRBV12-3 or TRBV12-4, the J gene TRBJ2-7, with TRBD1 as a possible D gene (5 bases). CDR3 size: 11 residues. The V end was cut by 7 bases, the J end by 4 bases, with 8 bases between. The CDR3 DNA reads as TGTGCCAGCACCACAGGTTACGAGCAGTACTTC. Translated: CASTTGYEQYF.

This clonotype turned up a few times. In nucleotides, the CDR3 is TGCAGTGCTAGAGACCGCAGGGAAGCAAAGGGCTACACCTTC. Protein sequence: CSARDRREAKGYTF. V gene TRBV20-1 combines with J gene TRBJ1-2, with a possible D match to TRBD1 (5 bases). Trimming left V 0 bases short and J 8 bases short, with 16 bases between. The CDR3 extends over 14 amino acids. CDR1 DFQATT and CDR2 SNEGSKA come from the germline V gene (reference sequence).

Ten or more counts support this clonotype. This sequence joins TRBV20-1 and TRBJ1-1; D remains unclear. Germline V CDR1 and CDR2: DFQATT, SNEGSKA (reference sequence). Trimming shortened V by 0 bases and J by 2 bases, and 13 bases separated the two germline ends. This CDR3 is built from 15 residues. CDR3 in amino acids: CSARDALHSNTEAFF. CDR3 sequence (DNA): TGCAGTGCTAGAGATGCCCTCCATAGTAACACTGAAGCTTTCTTT.

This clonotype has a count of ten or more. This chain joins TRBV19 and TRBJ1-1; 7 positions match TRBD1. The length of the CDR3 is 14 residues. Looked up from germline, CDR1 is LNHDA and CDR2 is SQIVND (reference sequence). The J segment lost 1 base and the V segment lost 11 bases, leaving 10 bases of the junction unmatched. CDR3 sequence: CASHVGTENTEAFF. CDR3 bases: TGTGCCTCCCACGTAGGGACAGAGAACACTGAAGCTTTCTTT.

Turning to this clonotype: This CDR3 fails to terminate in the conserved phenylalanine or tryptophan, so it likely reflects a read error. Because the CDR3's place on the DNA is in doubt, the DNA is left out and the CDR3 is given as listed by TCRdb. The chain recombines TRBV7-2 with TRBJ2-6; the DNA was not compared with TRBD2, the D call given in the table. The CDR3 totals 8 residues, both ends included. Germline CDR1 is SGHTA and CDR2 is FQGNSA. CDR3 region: CASSSPLH.

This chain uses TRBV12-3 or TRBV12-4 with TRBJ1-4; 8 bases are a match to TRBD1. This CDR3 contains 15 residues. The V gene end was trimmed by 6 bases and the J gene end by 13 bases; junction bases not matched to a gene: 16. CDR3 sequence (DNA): TGTGCCAGCAGACAAGACAGGGGTGCCGATCTTACACTGTTTTTT. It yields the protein CASRQDRGADLTLFF.

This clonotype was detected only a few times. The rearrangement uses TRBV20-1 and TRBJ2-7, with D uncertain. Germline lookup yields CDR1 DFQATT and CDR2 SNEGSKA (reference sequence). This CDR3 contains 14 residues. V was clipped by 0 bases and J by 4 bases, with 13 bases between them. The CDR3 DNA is TGCAGTGCTAGAGATCTGCCAGTAGGTTACGAGCAGTACTTC. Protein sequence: CSARDLPVGYEQYF.

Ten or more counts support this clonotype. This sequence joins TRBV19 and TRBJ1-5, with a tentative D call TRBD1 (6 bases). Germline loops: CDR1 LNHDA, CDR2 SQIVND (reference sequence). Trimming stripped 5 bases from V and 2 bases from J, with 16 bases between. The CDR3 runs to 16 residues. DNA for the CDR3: TGTGCCAGTAGTGCCCTAGAGCCAGGGGGCAATCAGCCCCAGCATTTT. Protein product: CASSALEPGGNQPQHF.